This T cell receptor (beta chain) was recovered during a study of T cells in localized non-small cell lung cancer. Whole-study results and caveats: The study linked higher blood T cell density to longer overall survival. Peak T cell clonality was found in uninvolved adjacent lung, exceeding tumor. Appearing in adjacent lung were a median approximately 60 of the top 100 tumor clones. As only one tumor region underwent sequencing, heterogeneity remains possible.

Concerning this clone itself: The antigen is unknown.

Sequenced by immunoSEQ multiplex PCR; TCRdb stores in-frame clones only, minus some. Counted here are about 40,000 clones, 85% to 90% occurring once; the ten biggest clones make up approximately 3.5%. The clonotype comes from a man aged 18 to 50 with stage I lung adenocarcinoma. The sequencing used peripheral blood, collected before any cancer treatment.

The CDR3 loop is CASSDYIGSPLHF. The CDR3 DNA is TGTGCCAGCAGCGATTACATTGGTTCACCCCTCCACTTT. This chain joins TRBV9 and TRBJ1-6; D uncertain. Trimming cost V 3 bases and J 9 bases, with 10 bases left between them. Germline V gene data show CDR1 as SGDLS and CDR2 as YYNGEE. This CDR3 is built from 13 residues.